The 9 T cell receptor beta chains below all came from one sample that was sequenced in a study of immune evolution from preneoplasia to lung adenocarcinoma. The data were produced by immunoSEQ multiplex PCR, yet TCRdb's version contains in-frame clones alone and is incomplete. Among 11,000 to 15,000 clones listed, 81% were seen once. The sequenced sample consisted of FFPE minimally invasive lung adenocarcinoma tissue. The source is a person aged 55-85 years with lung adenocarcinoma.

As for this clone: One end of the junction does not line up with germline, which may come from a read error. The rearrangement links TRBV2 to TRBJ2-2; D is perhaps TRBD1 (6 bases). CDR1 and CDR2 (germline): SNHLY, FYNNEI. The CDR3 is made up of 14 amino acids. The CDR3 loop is CASSRQENSGELFF. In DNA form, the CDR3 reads TGTGCCAGCAGCCGACAGGAGAACAGCGGGGAGCTGTTTTTT.

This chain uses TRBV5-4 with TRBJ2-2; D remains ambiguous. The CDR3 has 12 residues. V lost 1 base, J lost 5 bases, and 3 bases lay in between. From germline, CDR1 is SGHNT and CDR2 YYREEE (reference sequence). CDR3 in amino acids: CASSLMTGELFF. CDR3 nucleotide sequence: TGTGCCAGCAGCTTGATGACCGGGGAGCTGTTTTTT. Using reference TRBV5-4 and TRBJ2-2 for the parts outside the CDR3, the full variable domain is ETGVTQSPTHLIKTRGQQVTLRCSSQSGHNTVSWYQQALGQGPQFIFQYYREEENGRGNFPPRFSGLQFPNYSSELNVNALELDDSALYLCASSLMTGELFFGEGSRLTVL.

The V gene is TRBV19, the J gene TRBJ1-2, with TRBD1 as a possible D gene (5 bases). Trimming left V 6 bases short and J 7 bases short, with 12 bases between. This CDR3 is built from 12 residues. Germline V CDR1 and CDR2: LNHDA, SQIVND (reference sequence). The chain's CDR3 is CASSPDMFGYTF. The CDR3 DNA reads TGTGCCAGTAGCCCGGACATGTTTGGCTACACCTTC.

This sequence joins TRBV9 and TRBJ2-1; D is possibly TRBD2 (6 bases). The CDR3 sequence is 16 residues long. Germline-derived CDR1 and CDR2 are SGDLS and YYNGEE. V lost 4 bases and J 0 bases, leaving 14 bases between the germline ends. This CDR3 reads CASSPFSSDSYNEQFF. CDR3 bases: TGTGCCAGCAGCCCATTCTCTAGCGACTCCTACAATGAGCAGTTCTTC.

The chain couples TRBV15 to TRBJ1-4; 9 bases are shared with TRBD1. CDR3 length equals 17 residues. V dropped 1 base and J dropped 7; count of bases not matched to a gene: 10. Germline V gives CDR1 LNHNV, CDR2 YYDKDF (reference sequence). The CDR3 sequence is CATSRAQGATGGEKLFF. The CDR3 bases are TGTGCCACCAGCAGAGCACAGGGGGCCACGGGTGGTGAAAAACTGTTTTTT.

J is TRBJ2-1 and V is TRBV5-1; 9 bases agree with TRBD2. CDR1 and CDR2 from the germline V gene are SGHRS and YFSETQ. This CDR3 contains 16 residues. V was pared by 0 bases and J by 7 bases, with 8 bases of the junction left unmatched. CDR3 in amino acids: CASSLAGGGARNEQFF. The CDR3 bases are TGCGCCAGCAGCTTGGCCGGCGGGGGGGCAAGGAATGAGCAGTTCTTC.

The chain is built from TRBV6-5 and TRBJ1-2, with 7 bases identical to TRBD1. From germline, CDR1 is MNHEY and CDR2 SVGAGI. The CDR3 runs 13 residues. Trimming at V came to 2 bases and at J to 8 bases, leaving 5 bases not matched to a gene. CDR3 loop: CASSYRQGGGYTF. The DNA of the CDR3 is TGTGCCAGCAGTTACCGACAGGGAGGGGGCTACACCTTC.

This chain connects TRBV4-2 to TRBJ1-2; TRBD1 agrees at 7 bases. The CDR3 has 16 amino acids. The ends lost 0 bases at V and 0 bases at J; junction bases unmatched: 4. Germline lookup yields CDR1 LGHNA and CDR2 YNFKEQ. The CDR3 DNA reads TGTGCCAGCAGCCAAGAGACAGGGCAAGCTAACTATGGCTACACCTTC. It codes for CASSQETGQANYGYTF.

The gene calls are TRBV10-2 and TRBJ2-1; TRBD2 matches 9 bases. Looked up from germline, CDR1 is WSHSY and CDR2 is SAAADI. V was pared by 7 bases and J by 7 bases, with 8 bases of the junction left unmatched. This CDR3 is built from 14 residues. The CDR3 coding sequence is TGCGCCAGCAACCCCGGGACTAGCAGGAATGAGCAGTTCTTC. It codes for CASNPGTSRNEQFF.